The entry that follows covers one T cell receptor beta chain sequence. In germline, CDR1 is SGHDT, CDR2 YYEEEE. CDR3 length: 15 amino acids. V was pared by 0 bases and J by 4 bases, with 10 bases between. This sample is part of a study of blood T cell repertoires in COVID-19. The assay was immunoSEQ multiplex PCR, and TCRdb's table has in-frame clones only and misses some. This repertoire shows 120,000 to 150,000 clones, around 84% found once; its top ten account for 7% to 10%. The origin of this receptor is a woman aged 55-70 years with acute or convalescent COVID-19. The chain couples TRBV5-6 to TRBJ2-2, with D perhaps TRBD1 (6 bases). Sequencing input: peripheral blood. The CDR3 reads CASSLAHRVTGELFF. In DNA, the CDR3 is TGTGCCAGCAGCTTGGCGCACAGGGTCACCGGGGAGCTGTTTTTT.